This record concerns one T cell receptor beta chain sequence. Its antigen is not identified. Some clones are missing from TCRdb's copy, which holds only in-frame ones; the method was immunoSEQ multiplex PCR. The profile shows approximately 100,000 clones, under 95% of them singletons. This sample is drawn from a study of cytomegalovirus exposure and HLA in healthy donors. General study results and limits: Whilst most TCR sequences proved rare, a subset of public TCRs occurred across many donors. Reports described diagnosis of cytomegalovirus status by the classifier as highly specific and sensitive. Clusters of TCRs from the first cohort tended to co-occur in the roughly 120 validation repertoires (as a later analysis found).

The J segment lost 3 bases and the V segment lost 2 bases, leaving 5 bases of the junction unmatched. Germline V gene data show CDR1 as MNHNY and CDR2 as SVGAGI (reference sequence). The CDR3 is 16 amino acids. The TCR sequence derives from a woman in her 30s in good health and CMV-seropositive. The sample was PBMCs. The chain uses TRBV6-6 and TRBJ1-5, with 9 bases that match TRBD1. This CDR3 reads CASSYRDRVANQPQHF. The CDR3 DNA follows: TGTGCCAGCAGTTACCGGGACAGGGTGGCCAATCAGCCCCAGCATTTT.